This TCR beta chain was observed in a study of human T cells and chemical hapten exposure. Study overall: Sensitization employed 2% DPC on approximately 2 cm by approximately 2 cm of upper inner arm skin.

The time point is: patch test 3, about 24 weeks after DPC sensitization. Noted treatment: therapeutic diphenylcyclopropenone sensitization with weekly scalp DPC. Notes on this clonotype: A far larger clone lies a single base away; this is likely a read error.

The library tagged individual cDNA molecules with unique molecular identifiers. MiXCR, run by TCRdb on the RACE reads, gives a single entry per CDR3 protein. This table holds around 200,000 distinct CDR3 sequences, roughly a quarter found once. This TCR was recovered from a woman aged 40 to 49 with alopecia areata. Some clones in this sample may be carry-over from other donors' samples. The sample consisted of whole blood, taken in connection with sensitization to the hapten diphenylcyclopropenone (DPC).

This chain's CDR3 is CASSWDTGELFF. In DNA form, the CDR3 reads TGTGCCAGCAGTTGGGACACCGGGGAGCTGTTTTTT. This sequence joins TRBV12-3 or TRBV12-4 and TRBJ2-2; no clear D. The length of the CDR3 is 12 residues. Trimming took 4 bases from V and 3 from J, leaving 3 bases between them.